This entry lists 9 T cell receptor beta chains sequenced from one sample in a study of blood T cells in healthy people across ages. Primed by a sample-barcoded 5' primer and a J-beta primer mix, a second PCR proceeded for about 6 to 11 cycles. Each CDR3 protein gets one entry after TCRdb re-called the 5' RACE reads with MiXCR. The sample gives roughly 1,800,000 distinct CDR3 sequences, approximately 50% of which show up once; approximately 2% is in the top ten. Source material: blood. The receptors derive from a woman aged 40 to 55 in good health.

The chain recombines TRBV7-6 with TRBJ2-7; unclear D gene. The CDR3 spans 12 residues. V was clipped by 5 bases and J by 3 bases, with 8 bases between them. The germline V gene has CDR1 SGHVS and CDR2 FNYEAQ. CDR3 bases: TGTGCCAGCAGCCCCAGTAACTACGAGCAGTACTTC. Protein: CASSPSNYEQYF. The complete variable domain, with remaining parts taken from reference TRBV7-6 and TRBJ2-7, reads GAGVSQSPRYKVTKRGQDVALRCDPISGHVSLYWYRQALGQGPEFLTYFNYEAQQDKSGLPNDRFSAERPEGSISTLTIQRTEQRDSAMYRCASSPSNYEQYFGPGTRLTVT.

V gene TRBV4-3 combines with J gene TRBJ1-2, with D possibly being TRBD1 (5 bases). The CDR3 runs 16 residues. V lost 0 bases to trimming and J lost 4 bases, with 15 bases between them. Per the germline V gene, CDR1 is LGHNA and CDR2 is YSLEER. This CDR3 is CASSQDWGKGTYGYTF. Here the CDR3 DNA reads TGCGCCAGCAGCCAAGATTGGGGAAAGGGGACCTATGGCTACACCTTC.

The rearrangement uses TRBV28 and TRBJ2-7; no clear D gene. The CDR3 spans 12 residues. Trimming took off 4 bases at V and 5 bases at J, with 9 bases between the two ends. Germline CDR1 and CDR2: MDHEN and SYDVKM. The CDR3 reads CASSSRIDEQYF. In nucleotides, the CDR3 is TGTGCCAGCAGTTCAAGGATCGACGAGCAGTACTTC.

V is TRBV20-1 and J is TRBJ1-2; 10 bases agree with TRBD1. Germline CDR1 reads DFQATT; CDR2 reads SNEGSKA (reference sequence). The ends lost 4 bases at V and 8 bases at J; junction bases unmatched: 7. The CDR3 length is 13 residues. In DNA form, the CDR3 reads TGCAGTGCTACGGGACAGGGGCTATCCGGCTACACCTTC. Its protein product is CSATGQGLSGYTF.

This clonotype was observed a few times. V and J are TRBV7-9 and TRBJ2-3; D is undetermined. Trimming stripped 3 bases from V and 4 bases from J, with 8 bases between. In germline, CDR1 is SEHNR, CDR2 FQNEAQ (reference sequence). The CDR3 has 13 residues. As DNA, the CDR3 is TGTGCCAGCAGCTTCCCCGTCCCAGATACGCAGTATTTT. This translates into CASSFPVPDTQYF.

The chain has TRBV6-2 or TRBV6-3 and TRBJ2-1; 7 bases agree with TRBD2. The ends lost 5 bases at V and 6 bases at J; junction bases unmatched: 13. CDR3 size: 16 residues. CDR1 MNHEY and CDR2 SVGEGT come from the germline V gene. The CDR3 is CASSVDGGGRGNEQFF. Written as DNA, the CDR3 is TGTGCCAGCAGTGTCGACGGGGGAGGGCGGGGCAATGAGCAGTTCTTC.

The chain combines TRBV21-1 with TRBJ2-3; whether TRBD2, the table's D call, matches the DNA was not checked. TRBV21-1 is termed a pseudogene. The CDR3 sequence is 15 residues long. The CDR3 sequence: CASSKVRASADTQYF. DNA of the CDR3: TGTGCCAGCAGCAAAGTCAGGGCCTCCGCAGATACGCAGTATTTT.

The chain recombines TRBV4-2 with TRBJ2-6, with a weak D call TRBD2 (5 bases). Germline CDR1 is LGHNA and CDR2 is YNFKEQ. The germline V and J ends were trimmed by 4 bases and 0 bases, with 10 bases remaining between them. This CDR3 has 16 residues. CDR3 nucleotides: TGTGCCAGCAGCCGGTGGGCGGGCTCTGGGGCCAACGTCCTGACTTTC. As protein: CASSRWAGSGANVLTF.

The chain is built from TRBV11-2 and TRBJ2-3; 9 positions match TRBD2. The CDR3 spans 18 residues. Trimming took 1 base from V and 2 from J; bases not matched to a gene: 10. Germline loops: CDR1 SGHAT, CDR2 FQNNGV. The CDR3 bases are TGTGCCAGCAGCTTAGTTCTGCGGGGGGGCCCCGACACAGATACGCAGTATTTT. It codes for CASSLVLRGGPDTDTQYF. Complete variable domain (other parts from reference TRBV11-2 and TRBJ2-3): EAGVAQSPRYKIIEKRQSVAFWCNPISGHATLYWYQQILGQGPKLLIQFQNNGVVDDSQLPKDRFSAERLKGVDSTLKIQPAKLEDSAVYLCASSLVLRGGPDTDTQYFGPGTRLTVL.